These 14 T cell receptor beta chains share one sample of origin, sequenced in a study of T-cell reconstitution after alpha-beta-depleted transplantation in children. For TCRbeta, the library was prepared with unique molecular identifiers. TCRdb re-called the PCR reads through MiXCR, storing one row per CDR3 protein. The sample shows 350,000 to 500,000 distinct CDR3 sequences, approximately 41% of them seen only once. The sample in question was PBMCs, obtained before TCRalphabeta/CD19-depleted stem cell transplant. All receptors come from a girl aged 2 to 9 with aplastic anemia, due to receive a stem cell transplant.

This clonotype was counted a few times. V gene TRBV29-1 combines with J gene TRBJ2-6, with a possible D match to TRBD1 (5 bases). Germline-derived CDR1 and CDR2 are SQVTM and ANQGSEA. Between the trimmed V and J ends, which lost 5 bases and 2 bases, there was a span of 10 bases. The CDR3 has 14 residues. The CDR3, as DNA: TGCAGCGTTTCCAGGGTGGCTGGGGCCAACGTCCTGACTTTC. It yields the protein CSVSRVAGANVLTF.

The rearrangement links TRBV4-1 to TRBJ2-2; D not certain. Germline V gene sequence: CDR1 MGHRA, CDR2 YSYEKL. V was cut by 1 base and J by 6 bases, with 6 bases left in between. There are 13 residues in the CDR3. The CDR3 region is CASSQVKSGELFF. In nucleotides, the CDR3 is TGCGCCAGCAGCCAAGTTAAGTCCGGGGAGCTGTTTTTT.

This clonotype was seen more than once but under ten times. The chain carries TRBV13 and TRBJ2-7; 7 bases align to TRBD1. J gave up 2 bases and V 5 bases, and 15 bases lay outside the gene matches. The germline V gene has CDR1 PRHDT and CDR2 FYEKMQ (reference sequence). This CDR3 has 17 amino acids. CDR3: CASSTRQGVNFAYEQYF. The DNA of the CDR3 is TGTGCCAGCAGCACAAGACAGGGTGTCAACTTTGCCTACGAGCAGTACTTC.

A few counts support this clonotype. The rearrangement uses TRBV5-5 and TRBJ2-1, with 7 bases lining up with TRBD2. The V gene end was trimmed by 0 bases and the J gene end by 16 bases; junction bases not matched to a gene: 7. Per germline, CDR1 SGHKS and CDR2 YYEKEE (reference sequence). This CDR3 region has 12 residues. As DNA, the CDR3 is TGTGCCAGCAGCTTGGAAAGGCGGGGGTTCTTCTTC. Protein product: CASSLERRGFFF.

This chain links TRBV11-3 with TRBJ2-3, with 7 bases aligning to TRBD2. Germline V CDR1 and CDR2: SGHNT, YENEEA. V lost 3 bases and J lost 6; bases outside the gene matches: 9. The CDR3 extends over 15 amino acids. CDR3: CASSFGGGPSDTQYF. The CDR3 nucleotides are TGTGCCAGCAGCTTCGGGGGAGGGCCCTCGGATACGCAGTATTTT.

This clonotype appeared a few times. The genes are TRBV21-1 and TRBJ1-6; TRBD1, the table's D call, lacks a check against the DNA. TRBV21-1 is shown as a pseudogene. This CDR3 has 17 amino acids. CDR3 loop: CASSYSGQGADGTPLHF. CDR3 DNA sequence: TGTGCCAGCAGCTATTCGGGACAGGGGGCAGATGGCACACCCCTCCACTTT.

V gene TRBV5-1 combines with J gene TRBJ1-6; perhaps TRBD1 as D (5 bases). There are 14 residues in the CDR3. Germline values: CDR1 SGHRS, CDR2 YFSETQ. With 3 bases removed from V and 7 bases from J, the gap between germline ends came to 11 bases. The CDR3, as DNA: TGCGCCAGCAGCTCGGCACAGGCGAATTCACCCCTCCACTTT. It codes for CASSSAQANSPLHF.

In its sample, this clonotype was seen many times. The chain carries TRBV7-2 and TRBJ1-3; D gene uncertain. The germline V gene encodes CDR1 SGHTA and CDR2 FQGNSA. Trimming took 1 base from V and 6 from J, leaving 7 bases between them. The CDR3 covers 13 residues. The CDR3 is CASSLGLANTIYF. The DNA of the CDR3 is TGTGCCAGCAGCTTAGGGCTCGCAAACACCATATATTTT.

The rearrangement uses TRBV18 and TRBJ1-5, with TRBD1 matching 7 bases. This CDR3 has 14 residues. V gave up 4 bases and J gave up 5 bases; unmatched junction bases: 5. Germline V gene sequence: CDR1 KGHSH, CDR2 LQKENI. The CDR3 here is CASSRQGRDQPQHF. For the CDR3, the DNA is TGTGCCAGCTCACGACAGGGTAGGGATCAGCCCCAGCATTTT.

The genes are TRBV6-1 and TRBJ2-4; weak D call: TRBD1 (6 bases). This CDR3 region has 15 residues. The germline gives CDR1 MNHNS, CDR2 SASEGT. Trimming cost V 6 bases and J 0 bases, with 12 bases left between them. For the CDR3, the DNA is TGTGCCAGCAGGACAGGAAATATAGCCAAAAACATTCAGTACTTC. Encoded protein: CASRTGNIAKNIQYF.

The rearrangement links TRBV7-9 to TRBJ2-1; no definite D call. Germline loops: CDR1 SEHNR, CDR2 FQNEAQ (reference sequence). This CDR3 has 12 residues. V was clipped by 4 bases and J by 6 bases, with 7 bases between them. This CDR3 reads CASSSAFNEQFF. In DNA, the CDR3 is TGTGCCAGCAGCTCTGCTTTCAATGAGCAGTTCTTC.

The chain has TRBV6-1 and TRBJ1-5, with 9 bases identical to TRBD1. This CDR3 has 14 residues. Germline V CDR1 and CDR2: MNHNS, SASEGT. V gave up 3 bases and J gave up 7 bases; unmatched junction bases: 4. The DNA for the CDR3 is TGTGCCAGCAGTGACGGGACAGGGCACCAGCCCCAGCATTTT. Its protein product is CASSDGTGHQPQHF.

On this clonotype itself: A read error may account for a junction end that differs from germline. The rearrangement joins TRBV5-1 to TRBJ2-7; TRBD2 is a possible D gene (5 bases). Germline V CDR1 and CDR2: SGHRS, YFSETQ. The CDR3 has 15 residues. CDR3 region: CAISFSSGSSYEQYF. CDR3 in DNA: TGCGCCATCAGCTTCTCCAGCGGCAGCTCCTACGAGCAGTACTTC.

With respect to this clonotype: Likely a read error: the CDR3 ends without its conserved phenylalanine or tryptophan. The CDR3 coding sequence is TGTGCCACCAGCGTCGAAAGAGGGGCGGCCTACAATGAGCAGTTCCTC. Its protein is CATSVERGAAYNEQFL. The chain combines TRBV15 with TRBJ2-1; D could derive from TRBD1 or TRBD2 (5 bases each). The CDR3 runs to 16 residues. The germline gives CDR1 LNHNV, CDR2 YYDKDF (reference sequence). With 5 bases removed from V and 2 bases from J, the gap between germline ends came to 16 bases.